A selection of T cell receptor beta chains follows, all from one sample in a study of neoadjuvant anti-PD-1 for oral cavity cancer. Profiled with immunoSEQ multiplex PCR; TCRdb holds only in-frame clones, not every one. Among tens of thousands of clones, 26% were seen once, and the ten largest hold more than 15%. The sample consisted of tumor tissue, taken after nivolumab (anti-PD-1) treatment. The receptors here all came from a person between 35 and 79 years old with oral cavity squamous cell carcinoma. The CDR3 runs from the conserved cysteine through the conserved F or W.

CDR3aa,j_gene,v_gene
CASSSGLAGLETQYF,TRBJ2-5,TRBV7-9
CASSLDSGTGTDTQYF,TRBJ2-3,TRBV5-8
CAWRRGGQFTEAFF,TRBJ1-1,TRBV30
CASSDRELDEQFF,TRBJ2-1,TRBV6-4
CASSLLWTFSSTGELFF,TRBJ2-2,TRBV5-8
CASRPGPLYEQYF,TRBJ2-7,TRBV28
CASSPSTGNQQPQHF,TRBJ1-5,TRBV5-1
CASSLAPSGSAYNEQFF,TRBJ2-1,TRBV5-1
CASSHGQGGEQFF,TRBJ2-1,TRBV7-7
CASSYPSQGLNTEAFF,TRBJ1-1,TRBV6-6
CASSLKLANNEQFF,TRBJ2-1,TRBV5-8
CASSRDSSGANVLTF,TRBJ2-6,TRBV5-4
CASSHVTATYEQYF,TRBJ2-7,TRBV4-1
CSANTGNGYTF,TRBJ1-2,TRBV20-1
CASSLNQGGYTF,TRBJ1-2,TRBV7-9
CASSDGTPGNGYTF,TRBJ1-2,TRBV5-1
CATSRPGTGNTEAFF,TRBJ1-1,TRBV15
CASSKGQSSSYEQYF,TRBJ2-7,TRBV7-9
CASSPGTGDQPQHF,TRBJ1-5,TRBV5-4
CASSPSGYEQYF,TRBJ2-7,TRBV14
CASSLGKEQFF,TRBJ2-1,TRBV7-3
CASSARDAGANVLTF,TRBJ2-6,TRBV9
CASSLGSVRGYEQYF,TRBJ2-7,TRBV11-2
CAWGTGPTEAFF,TRBJ1-1,TRBV30